This TCR beta chain emerged from a study of cytomegalovirus exposure and HLA in healthy donors. This clone was picked up a small number of times. Antigen: not known. V shed 7 bases and J shed 4 bases, with 4 bases lying between them. The CDR3 has 10 amino acids. CDR1 is MNHNS and CDR2 is SASEGT in the germline V gene. Whole-study results and caveats: Earlier analysis found most TCR beta V segments productive about 87% or about 30% of the time.

PCR used 60 Vbeta primers and 13 Jbeta primers. The table came from immunoSEQ multiplex PCR; TCRdb's copy has only in-frame clones and leaves some out. The profile covers approximately 100,000 clones, with about 79% appearing a single time and approximately 2.2% taken by the ten largest. The TCR comes from a human donor in good health. The J gene is TRBJ1-2, the V gene TRBV6-1, with D unresolved. Sequenced input: PBMCs. CDR3 loop: CASTGYGYTF. DNA of the CDR3: TGTGCCAGCACAGGCTATGGCTACACCTTC.